This TCR beta chain was observed in a study of blood T cell repertoires in COVID-19. Study details: Italy, Spain and the United States were the sources of the convalescent and acute COVID-19 samples. T cells, B-cell-depleted T cells, or PBMCs provided the cDNA or gDNA that served as material.

Original processing notes: Scientists estimated how many nucleated cells there were by amplifying reference gene primers. Data came from immunoSEQ multiplex PCR; TCRdb stores just in-frame clones and leaves some out. From that table come the V and J calls and clone size; the DNA was used to work out D and trimming. The sample carries approximately 270,000 clones, 91% recorded once. Across about two dozen US areas, participants ranged in age from about 18 to 90 years. Deletions cut 3 bases from V and 0 bases from J, with 15 bases between. CDR3 length equals 18 residues. Per the germline V gene, CDR1 is LNHDA and CDR2 is SQIVND (reference sequence).

The rearrangement links TRBV19 to TRBJ1-6, with no clear D. The TCR originated in a human donor in a cohort exposed to, infected with or recovered from COVID-19 (not recorded which). The donor label of this sample is uncertain. Sequencing was done on a sample of PBMCs or T cells enriched from blood (not recorded which). DNA of the CDR3: TGTGCCAGTAGTATTGGGAACTCGGGGAGCTCCTATAATTCACCCCTCCACTTT. Translating gives CASSIGNSGSSYNSPLHF.